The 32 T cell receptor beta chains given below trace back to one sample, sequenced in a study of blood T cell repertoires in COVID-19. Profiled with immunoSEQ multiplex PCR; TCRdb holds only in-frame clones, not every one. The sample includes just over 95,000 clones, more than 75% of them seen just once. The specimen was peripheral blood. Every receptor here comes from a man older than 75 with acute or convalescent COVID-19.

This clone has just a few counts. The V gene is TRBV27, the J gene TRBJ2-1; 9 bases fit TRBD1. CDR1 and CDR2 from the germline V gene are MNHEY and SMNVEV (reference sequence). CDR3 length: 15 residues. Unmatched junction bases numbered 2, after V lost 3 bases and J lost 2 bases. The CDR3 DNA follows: TGTGCCAGCAGTTTGACAGGGGGGGCCTACAATGAGCAGTTCTTC. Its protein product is CASSLTGGAYNEQFF.

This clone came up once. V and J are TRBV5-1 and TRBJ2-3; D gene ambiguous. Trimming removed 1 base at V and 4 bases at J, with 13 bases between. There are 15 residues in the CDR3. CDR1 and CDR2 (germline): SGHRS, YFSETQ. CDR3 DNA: TGCGCCAGCAGCTTGACCAGGTCGAGAGCAGATACGCAGTATTTT. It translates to CASSLTRSRADTQYF.

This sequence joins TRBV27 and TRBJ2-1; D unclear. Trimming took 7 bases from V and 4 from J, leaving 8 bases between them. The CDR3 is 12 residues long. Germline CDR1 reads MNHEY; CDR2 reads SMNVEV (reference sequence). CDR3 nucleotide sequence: TGTGCCAGCACCGGCGGTTACAATGAGCAGTTCTTC. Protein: CASTGGYNEQFF.

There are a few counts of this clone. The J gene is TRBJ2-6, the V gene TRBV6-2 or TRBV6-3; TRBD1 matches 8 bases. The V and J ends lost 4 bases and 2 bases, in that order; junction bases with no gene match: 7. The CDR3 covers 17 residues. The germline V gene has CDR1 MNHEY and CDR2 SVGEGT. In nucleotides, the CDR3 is TGTGCCAGCAGTTCCGGACAGGGAGTTGCTGGGGCCAACGTCCTGACTTTC. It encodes CASSSGQGVAGANVLTF.

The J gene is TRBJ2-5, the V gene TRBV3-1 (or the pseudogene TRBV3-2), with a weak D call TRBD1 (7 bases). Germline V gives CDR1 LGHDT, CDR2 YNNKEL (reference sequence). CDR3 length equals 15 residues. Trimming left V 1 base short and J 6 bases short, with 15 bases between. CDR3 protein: CASSQGRGPAKTQYF. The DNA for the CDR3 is TGTGCCAGCAGCCAAGGGAGGGGGCCAGCAAAGACCCAGTACTTC.

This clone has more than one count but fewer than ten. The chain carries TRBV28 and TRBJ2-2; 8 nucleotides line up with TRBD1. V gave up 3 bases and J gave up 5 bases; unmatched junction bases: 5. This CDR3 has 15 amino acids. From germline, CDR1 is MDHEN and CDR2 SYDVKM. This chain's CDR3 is CASSFPTGVTGELFF. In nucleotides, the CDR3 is TGTGCCAGCAGTTTCCCGACAGGGGTTACCGGGGAGCTGTTTTTT.

The CDR3 is CASAFWTSFDNEQFF. The CDR3 DNA reads TGTGCCAGCGCGTTTTGGACTAGCTTCGACAATGAGCAGTTCTTC. This chain uses TRBV28 with TRBJ2-1; 8 nucleotides agree with TRBD2. Trimming took 8 bases from V and 5 from J; bases not matched to a gene: 11. In germline, CDR1 is MDHEN, CDR2 SYDVKM. CDR3 size: 15 residues. Combining the CDR3 with reference TRBV28 and TRBJ2-1 gives the whole variable domain DVKVTQSSRYLVKRTGEKVFLECVQDMDHENMFWYRQDPGLGLRLIYFSYDVKMKEKGDIPEGYSVSREKKERFSLILESASTNQTSMYLCASAFWTSFDNEQFFGPGTRLTVL.

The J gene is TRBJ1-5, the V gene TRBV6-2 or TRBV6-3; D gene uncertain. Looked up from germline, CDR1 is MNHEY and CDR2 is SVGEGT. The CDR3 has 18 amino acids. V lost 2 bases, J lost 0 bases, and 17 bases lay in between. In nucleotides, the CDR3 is TGTGCCAGCAGTTACGCGAACCCCTCCTTATATAGCAATCAGCCCCAGCATTTT. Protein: CASSYANPSLYSNQPQHF.

The CDR3 sequence: CAISAPGAAEAFF. Written as DNA, the CDR3 is TGTGCCATCAGTGCCCCGGGAGCCGCTGAAGCTTTCTTT. This chain links TRBV10-3 with TRBJ1-1; D is unclear. Germline CDR1 is ENHRY and CDR2 is SYGVKD. V dropped 4 bases and J dropped 6 bases, with 12 bases sitting between them. The CDR3 has 13 amino acids.

In DNA, the CDR3 is TGTGCCAGCAGCGGCAGAACAGGGGGGGGCCTAGCTGAGACCCAGTACTTC. As protein: CASSGRTGGGLAETQYF. The chain employs TRBV9 and TRBJ2-5; possibly TRBD1 for D (8 bases). CDR1 is SGDLS, CDR2 YYNGEE, per germline. V dropped 3 bases and J dropped 5 bases, with 23 bases sitting between them. The CDR3 sequence is 17 residues long.

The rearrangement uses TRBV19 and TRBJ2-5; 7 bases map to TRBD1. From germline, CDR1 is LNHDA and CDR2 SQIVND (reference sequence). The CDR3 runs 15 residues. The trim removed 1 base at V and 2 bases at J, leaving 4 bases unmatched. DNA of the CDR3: TGTGCCAGTAGTATAGGACAGGGTGGACAAGAGACCCAGTACTTC. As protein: CASSIGQGGQETQYF.

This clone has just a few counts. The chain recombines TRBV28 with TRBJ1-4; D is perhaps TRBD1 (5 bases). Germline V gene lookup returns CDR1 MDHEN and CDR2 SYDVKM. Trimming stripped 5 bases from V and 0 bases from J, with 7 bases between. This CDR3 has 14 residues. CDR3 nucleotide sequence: TGTGCCAGCAGTCGGACACCAACTAATGAAAAACTGTTTTTT. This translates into CASSRTPTNEKLFF.

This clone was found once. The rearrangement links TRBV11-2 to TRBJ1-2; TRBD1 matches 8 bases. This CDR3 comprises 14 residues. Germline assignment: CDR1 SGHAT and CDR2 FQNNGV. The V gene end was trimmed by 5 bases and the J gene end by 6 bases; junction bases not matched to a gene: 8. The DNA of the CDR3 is TGTGCCAGCAGCCCCAGCACGGACAGGGATGGCTACACCTTC. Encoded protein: CASSPSTDRDGYTF.

The CDR3 DNA sequence: TGTGCCAGCAGCTTAGCAGTTGGGACAGGGATGTACGAGCAGTACTTC. It yields the protein CASSLAVGTGMYEQYF. The chain couples TRBV7-2 to TRBJ2-7, with 9 positions matching TRBD1. The CDR3 consists of 16 residues. With 0 bases clipped from V and 4 bases from J, the junction kept 7 bases outside the gene matches. Germline CDR1 and CDR2: SGHTA and FQGNSA.

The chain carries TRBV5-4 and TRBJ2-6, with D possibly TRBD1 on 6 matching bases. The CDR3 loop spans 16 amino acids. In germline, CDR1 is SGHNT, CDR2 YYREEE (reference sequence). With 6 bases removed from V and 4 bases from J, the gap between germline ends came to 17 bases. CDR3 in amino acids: CASTSSRGAGANVLTF. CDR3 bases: TGTGCCAGCACCTCATCCAGGGGCGCAGGGGCCAACGTCCTGACTTTC.

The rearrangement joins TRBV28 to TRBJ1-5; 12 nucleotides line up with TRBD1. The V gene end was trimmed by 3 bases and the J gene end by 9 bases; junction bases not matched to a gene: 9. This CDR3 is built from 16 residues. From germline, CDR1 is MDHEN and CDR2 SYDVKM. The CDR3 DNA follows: TGTGCCAGCAGTTTGGGACAGGGGGCTTGGGCGTGGCCCCAGCATTTT. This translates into CASSLGQGAWAWPQHF.

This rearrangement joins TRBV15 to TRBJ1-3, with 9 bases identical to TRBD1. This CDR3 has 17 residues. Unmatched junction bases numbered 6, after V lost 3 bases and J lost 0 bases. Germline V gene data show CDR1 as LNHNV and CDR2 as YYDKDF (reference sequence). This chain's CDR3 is CATSSMTGGFSGNTIYF. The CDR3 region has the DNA TGTGCCACCAGCAGTATGACAGGGGGATTCTCTGGAAACACCATATATTTT.

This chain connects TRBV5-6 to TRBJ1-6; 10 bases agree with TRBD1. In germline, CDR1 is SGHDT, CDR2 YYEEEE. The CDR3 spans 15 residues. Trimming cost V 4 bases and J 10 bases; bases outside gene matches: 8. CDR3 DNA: TGTGCCAGCAGCCCCGGGGACAGGGGATACTCACCCCTCCACTTT. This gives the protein CASSPGDRGYSPLHF.

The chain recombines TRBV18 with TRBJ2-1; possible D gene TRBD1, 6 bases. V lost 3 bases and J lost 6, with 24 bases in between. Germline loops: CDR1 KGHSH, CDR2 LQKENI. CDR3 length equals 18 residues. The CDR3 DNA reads TGTGCCAGCTCACCCCCTAGGGGGTATGGGGGAGAGATCAATGAGCAGTTCTTC. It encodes CASSPPRGYGGEINEQFF.

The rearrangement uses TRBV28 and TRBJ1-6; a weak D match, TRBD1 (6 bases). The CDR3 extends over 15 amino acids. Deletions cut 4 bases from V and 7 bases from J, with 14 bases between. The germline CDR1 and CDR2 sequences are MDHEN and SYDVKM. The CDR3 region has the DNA TGTGCCAGCAGTTCCGCCGGGACACAGAATTCACCCCTCCACTTT. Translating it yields CASSSAGTQNSPLHF.

CDR3 DNA: TGCGCCAGCAGCCAAGATCTCGAACAGTCCTACGAGCAGTACTTC. The encoded protein is CASSQDLEQSYEQYF. V is TRBV4-3 and J is TRBJ2-7; D call uncertain. The CDR3 extends over 15 amino acids. Germline CDR1 is LGHNA and CDR2 is YSLEER. The germline V and J ends were trimmed by 0 bases and 1 base, with 10 bases remaining between them.

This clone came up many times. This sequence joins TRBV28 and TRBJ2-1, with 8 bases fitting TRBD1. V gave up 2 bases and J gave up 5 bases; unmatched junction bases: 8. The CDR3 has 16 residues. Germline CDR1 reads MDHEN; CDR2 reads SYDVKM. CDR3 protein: CASSLVGTGIHNEQFF. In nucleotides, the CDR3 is TGTGCCAGCAGTTTAGTAGGGACAGGTATCCACAATGAGCAGTTCTTC. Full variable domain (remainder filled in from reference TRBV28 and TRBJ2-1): DVKVTQSSRYLVKRTGEKVFLECVQDMDHENMFWYRQDPGLGLRLIYFSYDVKMKEKGDIPEGYSVSREKKERFSLILESASTNQTSMYLCASSLVGTGIHNEQFFGPGTRLTVL.

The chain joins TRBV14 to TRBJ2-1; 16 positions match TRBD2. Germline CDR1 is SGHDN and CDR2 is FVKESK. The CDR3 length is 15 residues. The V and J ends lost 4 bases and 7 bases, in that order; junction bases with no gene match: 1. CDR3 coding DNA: TGTGCCAGCAGCCGGGGACTAGCGGGGGGGAATGAGCAGTTCTTC. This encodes CASSRGLAGGNEQFF.

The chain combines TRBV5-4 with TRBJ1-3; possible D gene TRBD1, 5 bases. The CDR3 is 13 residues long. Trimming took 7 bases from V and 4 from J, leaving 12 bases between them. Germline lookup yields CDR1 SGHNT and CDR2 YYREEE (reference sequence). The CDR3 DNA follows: TGTGCCAGCTTACAGGTAGGCGGAAACACCATATATTTT. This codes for CASLQVGGNTIYF. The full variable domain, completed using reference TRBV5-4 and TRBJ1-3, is ETGVTQSPTHLIKTRGQQVTLRCSSQSGHNTVSWYQQALGQGPQFIFQYYREEENGRGNFPPRFSGLQFPNYSSELNVNALELDDSALYLCASLQVGGNTIYFGEGSWLTVV.

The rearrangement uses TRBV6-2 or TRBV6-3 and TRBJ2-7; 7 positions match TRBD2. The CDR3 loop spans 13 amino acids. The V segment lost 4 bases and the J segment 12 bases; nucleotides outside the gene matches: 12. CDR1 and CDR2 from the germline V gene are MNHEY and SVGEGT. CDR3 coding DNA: TGTGCCAGCAGTTCAAGGACTAGTAGTTTTCGGTACTTC. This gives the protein CASSSRTSSFRYF.

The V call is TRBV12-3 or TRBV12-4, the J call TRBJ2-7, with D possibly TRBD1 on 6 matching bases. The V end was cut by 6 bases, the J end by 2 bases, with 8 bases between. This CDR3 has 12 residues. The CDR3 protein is CASSQGPYEQYF. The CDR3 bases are TGTGCCAGCAGCCAGGGGCCCTACGAGCAGTACTTC.

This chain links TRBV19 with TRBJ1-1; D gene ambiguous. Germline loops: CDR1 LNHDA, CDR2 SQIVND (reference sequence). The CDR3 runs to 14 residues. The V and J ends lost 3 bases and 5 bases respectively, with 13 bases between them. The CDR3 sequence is CASSIPGKRTEAFF. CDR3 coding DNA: TGTGCCAGTAGTATCCCGGGAAAGAGGACTGAAGCTTTCTTT. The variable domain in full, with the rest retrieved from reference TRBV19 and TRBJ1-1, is DGGITQSPKYLFRKEGQNVTLSCEQNLNHDAMYWYRQDPGQGLRLIYYSQIVNDFQKGDIAEGYSVSREKKESFPLTVTSAQKNPTAFYLCASSIPGKRTEAFFGQGTRLTVV.

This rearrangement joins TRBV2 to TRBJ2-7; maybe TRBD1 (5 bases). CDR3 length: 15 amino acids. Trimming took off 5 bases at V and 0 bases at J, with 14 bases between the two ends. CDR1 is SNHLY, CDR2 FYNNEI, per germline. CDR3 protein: CASSLDRSSSYEQYF. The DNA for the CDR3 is TGTGCCAGCAGTCTAGACAGAAGTAGCTCCTACGAGCAGTACTTC.

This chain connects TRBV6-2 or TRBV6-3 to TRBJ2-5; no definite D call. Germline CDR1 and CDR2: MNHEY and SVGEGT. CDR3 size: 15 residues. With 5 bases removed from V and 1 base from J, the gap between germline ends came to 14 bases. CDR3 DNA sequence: TGTGCCAGCAGTCCCGTCTTAGTACTCCAAGAGACCCAGTACTTC. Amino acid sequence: CASSPVLVLQETQYF.

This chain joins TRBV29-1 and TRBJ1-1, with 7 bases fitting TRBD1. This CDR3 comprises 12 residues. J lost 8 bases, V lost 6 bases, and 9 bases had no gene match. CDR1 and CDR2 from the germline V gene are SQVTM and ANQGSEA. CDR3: CSVSGQLSEAFF. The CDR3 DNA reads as TGCAGCGTATCGGGACAGCTAAGCGAAGCTTTCTTT.

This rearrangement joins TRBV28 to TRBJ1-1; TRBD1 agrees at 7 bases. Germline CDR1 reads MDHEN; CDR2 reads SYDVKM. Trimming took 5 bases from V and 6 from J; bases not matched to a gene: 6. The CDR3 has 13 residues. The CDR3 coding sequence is TGTGCCAGCAGTACACAGGGGTTCGCTGAAGCTTTCTTT. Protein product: CASSTQGFAEAFF.

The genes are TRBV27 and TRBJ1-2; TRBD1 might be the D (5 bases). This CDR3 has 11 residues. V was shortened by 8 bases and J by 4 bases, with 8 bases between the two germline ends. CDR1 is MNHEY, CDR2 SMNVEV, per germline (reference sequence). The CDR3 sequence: CASRDSYGYTF. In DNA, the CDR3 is TGTGCCAGCCGAGACAGCTATGGCTACACCTTC.